The next 23 T cell receptor beta chains were all read from a single sample in a study of blood T cells in healthy people across ages. Using a J-beta primer mix together with a sample-barcoded 5' primer, a second PCR was run for roughly 6 to 12 cycles. TCRdb ran MiXCR on the 5' RACE reads and lists one entry per CDR3 protein. The data hold around 1,800,000 distinct CDR3 sequences, with around 42% observed a single time. Sequencing used blood. These TCRs come from a human donor in good health.

This clonotype was recorded a few times. V usage is TRBV20-1 and J usage is TRBJ1-5; TRBD1 matches 7 bases. Trimming took 0 bases from V and 6 from J; bases not matched to a gene: 11. Germline CDR1 DFQATT, CDR2 SNEGSKA (reference sequence). CDR3 size: 16 residues. The CDR3 DNA reads TGCAGTGCTAGAGATCGTAGGACAGGACAACTTCAGCCCCAGCATTTT. Its protein product is CSARDRRTGQLQPQHF.

This clonotype has more than one count but fewer than ten. This sequence joins TRBV20-1 and TRBJ1-1, with 7 positions matching TRBD1. This CDR3 is built from 12 residues. Germline CDR1 and CDR2: DFQATT and SNEGSKA (reference sequence). J was trimmed by 9 bases and V by 4 bases; bases with no gene match: 8. The CDR3 DNA reads as TGCAGTGCTATACGACAGGGAGCTCAAGCTTTCTTT. Amino acids: CSAIRQGAQAFF.

The chain employs TRBV28 and TRBJ2-7, with D perhaps matching TRBD1 (6 bases). This CDR3 has 15 amino acids. Germline lookup yields CDR1 MDHEN and CDR2 SYDVKM. V lost 2 bases and J 1 base, leaving 12 bases between the germline ends. The CDR3 DNA reads as TGTGCCAGCAGTTTACTGAGACAGGCATCCTACGAGCAGTACTTC. This encodes CASSLLRQASYEQYF. The full variable domain, rest sourced from reference TRBV28 and TRBJ2-7, is DVKVTQSSRYLVKRTGEKVFLECVQDMDHENMFWYRQDPGLGLRLIYFSYDVKMKEKGDIPEGYSVSREKKERFSLILESASTNQTSMYLCASSLLRQASYEQYFGPGTRLTVT.

This clonotype turned up a few times. The rearrangement uses TRBV2 and TRBJ2-3; no firm D call. The germline V gene encodes CDR1 SNHLY and CDR2 FYNNEI. This CDR3 contains 17 residues. V dropped 2 bases and J dropped 0 bases, with 15 bases sitting between them. CDR3 loop: CASSESPHETSTDTQYF. The CDR3 DNA reads TGTGCCAGCAGTGAATCCCCTCACGAAACTAGCACAGATACGCAGTATTTT.

In this sample, this clonotype turned up a few times. The genes are TRBV28 and TRBJ2-1; D is ambiguous. V was shortened by 5 bases and J by 4 bases, with 18 bases between the two germline ends. Germline CDR1 MDHEN, CDR2 SYDVKM. This CDR3 is 16 amino acids long. The CDR3 spells CASSRAAQNLYNEQFF. The CDR3 nucleotides read TGTGCCAGCAGTAGGGCTGCACAGAACCTTTACAATGAGCAGTTCTTC.

V is TRBV12-3 or TRBV12-4 and J is TRBJ2-1; possible D gene TRBD1, 5 bases. V lost 6 bases and J 4 bases, leaving 16 bases between the germline ends. The CDR3 runs to 15 residues. The CDR3 reads CASSFPKDSYNEQFF. As DNA, the CDR3 is TGTGCCAGCAGCTTCCCTAAAGACAGTTACAATGAGCAGTTCTTC.

Concerning this clonotype: At one of its ends the junction is not consistent with the germline gene, which may arise from a read error. The rearrangement uses TRBV4-3 and TRBJ2-5; no firm D call. Germline V gives CDR1 LGHNA, CDR2 YSLEER. The CDR3 covers 13 residues. CDR3 residues: CAGSQGLGETQYF. The CDR3 coding sequence is TGCGCCGGCAGCCAAGGGCTAGGTGAGACCCAGTACTTC.

This clonotype was recorded a few times. The chain joins TRBV30 to TRBJ2-4, with 9 bases that match TRBD1. The end of the DNA fits TRBJ2-7 better, so the J call may be wrong. Germline V gene lookup returns CDR1 GTSNPN and CDR2 SVGIG (reference sequence). The CDR3 extends over 12 amino acids. The CDR3 region is CAWSRQGGEQYF. The CDR3 DNA is TGTGCCTGGAGTAGACAGGGGGGCGAGCAGTACTTC.

The chain couples TRBV7-2 to TRBJ2-1; D gene uncertain. CDR3 length: 15 amino acids. Germline values: CDR1 SGHTA, CDR2 FQGNSA. Trimming removed 5 bases at V and 2 bases at J, with 13 bases between. The chain's CDR3 is CASSPSANPYNEQFF. CDR3 in DNA: TGTGCCAGCAGCCCCTCTGCTAACCCCTACAATGAGCAGTTCTTC.

To note about this clonotype: The junction shows a germline mismatch at one end, possibly a read error. This rearrangement joins TRBV20-1 to TRBJ2-1, with D possibly being TRBD2 (5 bases). Germline-derived CDR1 and CDR2 are DFQATT and SNEGSKA (reference sequence). The length of the CDR3 is 12 residues. DNA for the CDR3: TGCGGTGCTAGAGGGCGTTATCATGAGCAGTTCTTC. Translated, it gives CGARGRYHEQFF.

V and J are TRBV24-1 and TRBJ2-1; 10 bases fit TRBD2. Germline V gene lookup returns CDR1 KGHDR and CDR2 SFDVKD. The trim removed 4 bases at V and 7 bases at J, leaving 6 bases unmatched. This CDR3 has 15 residues. The CDR3 DNA sequence: TGTGCCACCAGTGAAGCTAGCGGGGGAGTTAATGAGCAGTTCTTC. Protein product: CATSEASGGVNEQFF.

This chain links TRBV27 with TRBJ2-3, with 8 nucleotides matching TRBD2. This CDR3 contains 18 residues. With 6 bases clipped from V and 2 bases from J, the junction kept 16 bases outside the gene matches. The germline gives CDR1 MNHEY, CDR2 SMNVEV (reference sequence). CDR3 amino acids: CASSARGGGGFLTDTQYF. DNA of the CDR3: TGTGCCAGCAGCGCCCGGGGGGGCGGGGGATTCCTCACAGATACGCAGTATTTT.

Remarks on this clonotype: A junction boundary mismatches the germline segment, possibly from a read error. The chain couples TRBV6-2 or TRBV6-3 to TRBJ2-5; D remains unclear. The CDR3 covers 11 residues. Germline V gene lookup returns CDR1 MNHEY and CDR2 SVGEGT. Here the CDR3 reads CASSIQETRYF. CDR3 DNA: TGTGCCAGCAGTATCCAAGAGACCCGGTACTTC.

This rearrangement joins TRBV20-1 to TRBJ2-7; TRBD1 is a possible D gene (5 bases). The V end was cut by 6 bases, the J end by 2 bases, with 14 bases between. Per the germline V gene, CDR1 is DFQATT and CDR2 is SNEGSKA (reference sequence). This CDR3 has 13 amino acids. The CDR3, as DNA: TGCAGTGCCCACAAGGACACCCCCTACGAGCAGTACTTC. Translated: CSAHKDTPYEQYF.

The V gene is TRBV10-3, the J gene TRBJ2-3; D not resolved. Trimming took 0 bases from V and 7 from J, leaving 5 bases between them. In germline, CDR1 is ENHRY, CDR2 SYGVKD. The CDR3 has 12 amino acids. CDR3 nucleotides: TGTGCCATCAGTGAGTCAGTGAATACGCAGTATTTT. This gives the protein CAISESVNTQYF.

The sample holds a few counts of this clonotype. This chain joins TRBV20-1 and TRBJ2-1; TRBD1 matches 8 bases. The CDR3 spans 11 residues. The V segment lost 6 bases and the J segment 9 bases; nucleotides outside the gene matches: 4. The germline CDR1 and CDR2 sequences are DFQATT and SNEGSKA (reference sequence). CDR3 coding DNA: TGCAGTGCGTACGACAGGGGTGAGCAGTTCTTC. It translates to CSAYDRGEQFF.

About this clonotype itself: Compared with germline, one end of the junction differs, possibly owing to a read error. CDR3 region: CVSSVTSGAYNEQFF. The CDR3 coding sequence is TGTGTCAGCAGCGTAACTAGCGGGGCGTACAATGAGCAGTTCTTC. This chain links TRBV9 with TRBJ2-1, with 10 bases matching TRBD2. The CDR3 runs to 15 residues. Germline CDR1 reads SGDLS; CDR2 reads YYNGEE.

There are a few counts of this clonotype. The genes are TRBV20-1 and TRBJ1-1; TRBD1 is a possible D gene (5 bases). V dropped 1 base and J dropped 6 bases, with 21 bases sitting between them. This CDR3 is built from 16 residues. Germline values: CDR1 DFQATT, CDR2 SNEGSKA (reference sequence). CDR3 region: CSARASRDGRRPEAFF. The CDR3 DNA sequence: TGCAGTGCTAGAGCGAGCAGGGATGGGAGGAGGCCTGAAGCTTTCTTT.

This clonotype was seen only a few times. The genes are TRBV4-3 and TRBJ2-7; TRBD2 agrees at 7 bases. With 1 base clipped from V and 5 bases from J, the junction kept 8 bases outside the gene matches. Germline CDR1 and CDR2: LGHNA and YSLEER. CDR3 length equals 15 residues. In nucleotides, the CDR3 is TGCGCCAGCAGCCAAGTCCGGGGGGATTTCGACGAGCAGTACTTC. This gives the protein CASSQVRGDFDEQYF.

This clonotype has just a few counts. This rearrangement joins TRBV2 to TRBJ1-2; 7 nucleotides agree with TRBD1. The CDR3 contains 15 residues. The ends lost 6 bases at V and 4 bases at J; junction bases unmatched: 11. Germline V gene sequence: CDR1 SNHLY, CDR2 FYNNEI. DNA of the CDR3: TGTGCCAGCAGGCTGCAGGGGGGTCCCTCCTATGGCTACACCTTC. Its translation is CASRLQGGPSYGYTF.

As to this clonotype: One junction end does not reproduce the germline sequence, and a read error may be involved. This rearrangement joins TRBV6-2 or TRBV6-3 to TRBJ2-3; TRBD1 matches 10 bases. This CDR3 spans 15 amino acids. Germline values: CDR1 MNHEY, CDR2 SVGEGT. CDR3 sequence reads: CASRTGQGTTGTQYF. In DNA form, the CDR3 reads TGTGCCAGCAGGACGGGACAGGGGACCACAGGTACGCAGTATTTT.

The gene calls are TRBV6-2 or TRBV6-3 and TRBJ1-5, with D uncertain. V was clipped by 4 bases and J by 6 bases, with 13 bases between them. The CDR3 consists of 14 residues. Germline V gene data show CDR1 as MNHEY and CDR2 as SVGEGT. This CDR3 is CASSFEQEGQPQHF. In nucleotides, the CDR3 is TGTGCCAGCAGTTTCGAACAAGAGGGTCAGCCCCAGCATTTT.

There are a few counts of this clonotype. V and J are TRBV3-1 and TRBJ2-1; D possibly corresponds to TRBD2 (6 bases). Germline V CDR1 and CDR2: LGHDT, YNNKEL (reference sequence). Between the trimmed V and J ends, which lost 0 bases and 9 bases, there was a span of 15 bases. There are 15 residues in the CDR3. CDR3 loop: CASSQESSAGLEQFF. CDR3 sequence (DNA): TGTGCCAGCAGCCAAGAAAGTAGTGCGGGGCTTGAGCAGTTCTTC.